Listed below are T cell receptor beta chains from one sample, sequenced in a study of beta chain features in type 1 diabetes. Generated by immunoSEQ multiplex PCR, the TCRdb table keeps only in-frame clones and is missing some. In the table there are a few hundred thousand clones, about 15% of which are singletons. The sample consisted of naive CD4+ T cells from blood. All receptors derive from a man aged 18 to 29 with type 1 diabetes. Each CDR3 is given with its conserved first and last residue. A D gene is named only where the DNA matches it firmly. Only some rows state a clone size, as once, few, many or a class for expanded clones.

abundance | j_gene | v_gene | d_gene | CDR3aa
few | TRBJ2-5 | TRBV10-3 | . | CAISEQERETQYF
few | TRBJ1-1 | TRBV7-2 | TRBD1 | CASSLNRGITEAFF
. | TRBJ1-5 | TRBV7-2 | . | CASSFAGSNQPQHF
. | TRBJ2-1 | TRBV25-1 | TRBD2 | CASSVAGAFSYNEQFF
. | TRBJ1-1 | TRBV11-2 | . | CASSSYTEAFF
. | TRBJ1-1 | TRBV6-5 | TRBD1 | CASSLDRLFSEAFF
few | TRBJ2-2 | TRBV4-1 | . | CASSPFAGTGELFF
few | TRBJ2-3 | TRBV2 | TRBD1 | CASSGYRGGTDTQYF
. | TRBJ1-1 | TRBV28 | TRBD1 | CASTPGGPDTEAFF
. | TRBJ2-4 | TRBV18 | TRBD1 | CASSPDRAGAKNIQYF
few | TRBJ2-1 | TRBV5-1 | . | CASRKLGGDNNEQFF
. | TRBJ2-1 | TRBV7-2 | TRBD2 | CASSSLAGGPTYNEQFF
. | TRBJ2-3 | TRBV23-1 | TRBD2 | CASSPGTSPTDTQYF
. | TRBJ1-2 | TRBV30 | TRBD1 | CAWNSGGATRGYTF
. | TRBJ2-7 | TRBV27 | . | CASSFYRRENSYEQYF
. | TRBJ2-1 | TRBV6-5 | TRBD2 | CATGGGQTEQFF
. | TRBJ2-7 | TRBV5-1 | . | CASSSGGGHLEQYF
. | TRBJ2-5 | TRBV5-6 | . | CASSMGAQETQYF
few | TRBJ1-6 | TRBV30 | TRBD1 | CASKRQGGTPLHF
. | TRBJ1-1 | TRBV6-5 | . | CAGVTPGGEAFF
few | TRBJ2-7 | TRBV6-6 | TRBD2 | CASSLQGGSHEQYF
. | TRBJ2-4 | TRBV7-9 | TRBD2 | CASNAGRDIQYF
few | TRBJ1-2 | TRBV7-7 | . | CASSQGNTGQGGYTF
. | TRBJ2-5 | TRBV7-2 | TRBD1 | CASSEGQGRETQYF
. | TRBJ1-1 | TRBV27 | . | CASSPTGLIRTEAFF
. | TRBJ2-7 | TRBV28 | . | CASSSPDSYEQYF
. | TRBJ2-7 | TRBV6-5 | . | CASSSGYRDGSYEQYF
few | TRBJ1-1 | TRBV11-2 | . | CASSLTAGNTEAFF
few | TRBJ1-2 | TRBV27 | . | CASSSPVRGNYGYTF
once | TRBJ2-7 | TRBV4-3 | . | CASSLQADSIDYEQYF
. | TRBJ2-7 | TRBV5-1 | TRBD2 | CASSPRTSGMIGEQYF
. | TRBJ2-5 | TRBV5-6 | TRBD2 | CASSATSGTFHQETQYF
. | TRBJ2-5 | TRBV28 | . | CASSLQETQYF
few | TRBJ2-5 | TRBV18 | TRBD1 | CASSNRTGTLQETQYF
few | TRBJ1-1 | TRBV30 | TRBD1 | CAWSSGQINTEAFF
. | TRBJ2-3 | TRBV28 | . | CVSSTHTDTQYF
few | TRBJ2-1 | TRBV30 | TRBD2 | CAWSVLGGSSYNEQFF
few | TRBJ2-6 | TRBV28 | . | CASSSLFRSGANVLTF
few | TRBJ2-7 | TRBV11-2 | . | CASSRTVTGYEQYF
few | TRBJ1-1 | TRBV10-3 | . | CASGTLNTEAFF
few | TRBJ2-7 | TRBV15 | . | CATSGHLGRYEQYF
. | TRBJ1-1 | TRBV5-4 | TRBD1 | CASRQITGETEAFF
few | TRBJ1-5 | TRBV7-9 | . | CASSFGQPQHF
few | TRBJ2-1 | TRBV29-1 | . | CSVVGYNEQFF
. | TRBJ2-1 | TRBV15 | TRBD2 | CATSRDRGLASPEQFF
. | TRBJ2-2 | TRBV19 | TRBD2 | CASSSGYTGELFF
few | TRBJ2-5 | TRBV27 | . | CASSPTLLGETQYF
few | TRBJ1-1 | TRBV7-2 | . | CASSFSSGMGTEAFF
. | TRBJ2-3 | TRBV5-1 | . | CASGGGPTDTQYF
. | TRBJ2-7 | TRBV5-1 | . | CASSSTQDHEQYF
few | TRBJ2-1 | TRBV11-2 | TRBD1 | CASSFIPRQGAVNEQFF
. | TRBJ2-7 | TRBV30 | TRBD1 | CAWSQTGRQYF
few | TRBJ2-6 | TRBV4-2 | . | CASSGGSSGANVLTF
. | TRBJ1-3 | TRBV5-6 | . | CASSSKSSGNTIYF
. | TRBJ2-1 | TRBV5-1 | . | CASSSSQTGPYNEQFF
. | TRBJ1-6 | TRBV27 | TRBD1 | CASSSGTGQYSPLHF